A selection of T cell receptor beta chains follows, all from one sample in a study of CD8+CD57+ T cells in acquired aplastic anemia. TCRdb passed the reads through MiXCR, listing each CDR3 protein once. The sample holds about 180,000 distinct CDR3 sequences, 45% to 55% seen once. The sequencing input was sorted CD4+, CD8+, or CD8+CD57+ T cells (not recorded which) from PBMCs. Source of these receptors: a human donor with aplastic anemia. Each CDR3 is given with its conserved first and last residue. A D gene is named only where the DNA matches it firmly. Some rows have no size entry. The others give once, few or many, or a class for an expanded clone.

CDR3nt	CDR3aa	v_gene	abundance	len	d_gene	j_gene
TGTGCCAGCAGCCCCCCGGGACAGGGTACTGTGCAGTACTTC	CASSPPGQGTVQYF	TRBV7-9	few	14	TRBD1	TRBJ2-7
TGCAGTGCCCAAGGCGTGAGAGAGACCCAGTACTTC	CSAQGVRETQYF	TRBV20-1	.	12	.	TRBJ2-5
TGTGCCAGCCAGCGTTCAGGGGGCGCGGGGGAGCAGTACTTC	CASQRSGGAGEQYF	TRBV6-2/TRBV6-3	many	14	TRBD1	TRBJ2-7
TGTGCCACCAGTGATGGAGACAGGGGTGGCTATGGCTACACCTTC	CATSDGDRGGYGYTF	TRBV24-1	once	15	TRBD1	TRBJ1-2
TGTGCCAGTAGTTTCCGGGACATGGCTAATGAGCAGTTCTTC	CASSFRDMANEQFF	TRBV19	.	14	.	TRBJ2-1
TGTGCCAGCAGCTCGACTAGCGGGCCCTACGAGCAGTACTTC	CASSSTSGPYEQYF	TRBV9	.	14	TRBD2	TRBJ2-7
TGTGCCAGCAGCTTATTCGGGGGCCCAGATATGCAGTATTTT	CASSLFGGPDMQYF	TRBV7-6	.	14	.	TRBJ2-3
TGTGCCACCAGCACCAGGGCGAACACCGGGGAGCTGTTTTTT	CATSTRANTGELFF	TRBV15	.	14	.	TRBJ2-2
TGTGCCAGCAGCCCGAGAGGAATCCAAGAGACCCAGTACTTC	CASSPRGIQETQYF	TRBV7-2	.	14	.	TRBJ2-5
TGCAGTGCTAGGCGGACAGCACGAGAGACCCAGTACTTC	CSARRTARETQYF	TRBV20-1	many	13	.	TRBJ2-5
TGTGCCAGCAGTGAATCGGCTAGCGGGAGGGCCTACGAGCAGTACTTC	CASSESASGRAYEQYF	TRBV25-1	.	16	TRBD2	TRBJ2-7
TGTGCCAGCAGCGAGAGGGGAAACACTGAAGCTTTCTTT	CASSERGNTEAFF	TRBV7-9	.	13	.	TRBJ1-1
TGTGCCAGCAGTGAGCGGACAGGGGATGAAAAACTGTTTTTT	CASSERTGDEKLFF	TRBV2	many	14	TRBD1	TRBJ1-4
TGTGCCACCAGTGATTCGTACCCCGCCGGGGAGCTGTTTTTT	CATSDSYPAGELFF	TRBV24-1	many	14	.	TRBJ2-2
TGTGCCAGCAGTCCTATTCCGGGACAGGGGGGTTATGCTAATGAAAAACTGTTTTTT	CASSPIPGQGGYANEKLFF	TRBV12-3/TRBV12-4	.	19	TRBD1	TRBJ1-4
TGTGCCAGTAGTATTACCAGCAGCTCCTACGAGCAGTACTTC	CASSITSSSYEQYF	TRBV19	.	14	.	TRBJ2-7